This entry lists 17 T cell receptor beta chains sequenced from one sample in a study of cytomegalovirus exposure and HLA in healthy donors. With 60 Vbeta and 13 Jbeta primers, the PCR was carried out. The method was immunoSEQ multiplex PCR; TCRdb's version includes in-frame clones alone and lacks a portion of them. This table holds about 180,000 clones, around 84% found once. Sequencing was done on a sample of PBMCs. Receptors were obtained from a girl aged 2-10 years in good health and CMV-seropositive.

The rearrangement joins TRBV10-3 to TRBJ2-3; maybe TRBD2 (6 bases). This CDR3 is 14 amino acids long. Germline V gene lookup returns CDR1 ENHRY and CDR2 SYGVKD. The V and J ends lost 11 bases and 0 bases respectively, with 15 bases between them. CDR3 region: CASKTGTSTDTQYF. CDR3 bases: TGTGCCTCCAAGACCGGGACTAGCACAGATACGCAGTATTTT.

As regards this clone: Other nucleotide sequences in the sample specify the same CDR3. V is TRBV19 and J is TRBJ1-5; 7 nucleotides match TRBD1. From germline, CDR1 is LNHDA and CDR2 SQIVND (reference sequence). The CDR3 is made up of 14 amino acids. Trimming at V came to 3 bases and at J to 5 bases, leaving 4 bases not matched to a gene. In DNA, the CDR3 is TGTGCCAGTAGTATCTTCCAGGGGGATCAGCCCCAGCATTTT. Protein product: CASSIFQGDQPQHF.

Worth noting for this clone: At one boundary the junction diverges from the germline segment, which might be a read error. The rearrangement uses TRBV5-1 and TRBJ2-6; D is unresolved. This CDR3 has 14 residues. The germline gives CDR1 SGHRS, CDR2 YFSETQ. This CDR3 is CASSPNTGANVLTF. DNA of the CDR3: TGTGCCAGCAGCCCAAACACTGGGGCCAACGTCCTGACTTTC.

Only a few counts were recorded for this clone. The chain couples TRBV6-5 to TRBJ2-7; the D gene is possibly TRBD2 (5 bases). The CDR3 length is 14 residues. The germline gives CDR1 MNHEY, CDR2 SVGAGI. The germline V and J ends were trimmed by 6 bases and 2 bases, with 14 bases remaining between them. For the CDR3, the DNA is TGTGCCAGCAGCCCCGGGCTCGGGACCTACGAGCAGTACTTC. Amino acids: CASSPGLGTYEQYF.

This chain connects TRBV11-2 to TRBJ2-7; 12 bases line up with TRBD2. The J segment lost 7 bases and the V segment lost 1 base, leaving 5 bases of the junction unmatched. Per the germline V gene, CDR1 is SGHAT and CDR2 is FQNNGV. The CDR3 length is 15 residues. CDR3 residues: CASSLGLAGGQEQYF. The DNA of the CDR3 is TGTGCCAGCAGCTTAGGTCTAGCGGGGGGGCAAGAGCAGTACTTC.

The chain carries TRBV25-1 and TRBJ1-4, with D possibly matching TRBD1 (5 bases). V lost 3 bases and J lost 0, with 5 bases in between. The CDR3 length is 14 residues. Germline V lookup: CDR1 MGHDK, CDR2 SYGVNS. The CDR3 is CASSDRATNEKLFF. Written as DNA, the CDR3 is TGTGCCAGCAGTGACAGGGCAACTAATGAAAAACTGTTTTTT.

The V and J genes are TRBV9 and TRBJ1-2; possibly TRBD1 for D (6 bases). The CDR3 runs to 14 residues. V was trimmed by 4 bases and J by 4 bases, leaving 14 bases between them. Germline CDR1 and CDR2: SGDLS and YYNGEE. The DNA of the CDR3 is TGTGCCAGCAGCCGATTACAGGGAGTCTATGGCTACACCTTC. This gives the protein CASSRLQGVYGYTF. Combining the CDR3 with reference TRBV9 and TRBJ1-2 gives the whole variable domain DSGVTQTPKHLITATGQRVTLRCSPRSGDLSVYWYQQSLDQGLQFLIQYYNGEERAKGNILERFSAQQFPDLHSELNLSSLELGDSALYFCASSRLQGVYGYTFGSGTRLTVV.

This chain uses TRBV7-9 with TRBJ2-5, with a weak D call TRBD2 (6 bases). Trimming stripped 5 bases from V and 4 bases from J, with 17 bases between. This CDR3 region has 15 residues. In germline, CDR1 is SEHNR, CDR2 FQNEAQ (reference sequence). CDR3 residues: CASSPGFVEGETQYF. The CDR3 nucleotides are TGTGCCAGCAGCCCAGGGTTTGTGGAGGGAGAGACCCAGTACTTC.

The chain recombines TRBV5-6 with TRBJ2-7; 8 bases match TRBD1. This CDR3 is built from 14 residues. V trimming: 4 bases; J trimming: 4 bases; junction bases outside the gene matches: 7. Per the germline V gene, CDR1 is SGHDT and CDR2 is YYEEEE. The CDR3 sequence: CASSLRGPFYEQYF. CDR3 nucleotide sequence: TGTGCCAGCAGCCTCAGGGGGCCCTTTTACGAGCAGTACTTC.

The chain carries TRBV2 and TRBJ2-1; TRBD2 matches 11 bases. Germline CDR1 reads SNHLY; CDR2 reads FYNNEI. J gave up 3 bases and V 5 bases, and 6 bases lay outside the gene matches. The CDR3 runs to 16 residues. The CDR3 DNA reads as TGTGCCAGCAGTCCAATTGGGACTAGCGGCTACAATGAGCAGTTCTTC. Its translation is CASSPIGTSGYNEQFF.

This chain connects TRBV5-1 to TRBJ1-1, with D unclear. The CDR3 totals 14 residues. CDR1 SGHRS and CDR2 YFSETQ come from the germline V gene. Trimming shortened V by 0 bases and J by 5 bases, and 11 bases separated the two germline ends. The CDR3 DNA reads as TGCGCCAGCAGCTTGGTGGCGGCGGGGACTGAAGCTTTCTTT. It is translated as CASSLVAAGTEAFF.

As regards this clone: A read error may produce the germline difference seen at one junction end. This chain links TRBV29-1 with TRBJ2-1; perhaps TRBD2 as D (6 bases). This CDR3 spans 16 amino acids. Germline V gives CDR1 SQVTM, CDR2 ANQGSEA. The CDR3: CSVEGYEGLSYNEQLF. The CDR3 DNA reads TGCAGCGTTGAAGGATATGAGGGACTCTCCTACAATGAGCAGCTCTTC.

The chain combines TRBV19 with TRBJ2-2, with D perhaps matching TRBD1 (5 bases). The J call may be incorrect, as the DNA end agrees better with TRBJ1-3. The CDR3 contains 16 residues. Germline CDR1 LNHDA, CDR2 SQIVND (reference sequence). CDR3 protein: CASTLTVGGTGNTIYF. In nucleotides, the CDR3 is TGTGCCAGTACCCTCACCGTTGGGGGGACTGGAAACACCATATATTTT.

The V gene is TRBV19, the J gene TRBJ2-7; no clear D. With 4 bases removed from V and 1 base from J, the gap between germline ends came to 5 bases. The CDR3 runs to 12 residues. Germline lookup yields CDR1 LNHDA and CDR2 SQIVND (reference sequence). DNA for the CDR3: TGTGCCAGTAGTACACAGTCCTACGAGCAGTACTTC. The encoded protein is CASSTQSYEQYF. The full variable domain, with the rest looked up from reference TRBV19 and TRBJ2-7, is DGGITQSPKYLFRKEGQNVTLSCEQNLNHDAMYWYRQDPGQGLRLIYYSQIVNDFQKGDIAEGYSVSREKKESFPLTVTSAQKNPTAFYLCASSTQSYEQYFGPGTRLTVT.

The table lists this clone with a count of one. The chain links TRBV6-6 to TRBJ2-7; D is perhaps TRBD2 (6 bases). The length of the CDR3 is 14 residues. Germline lookup yields CDR1 MNHNY and CDR2 SVGAGI (reference sequence). V was trimmed by 4 bases and J by 7 bases, leaving 17 bases between them. As DNA, the CDR3 is TGTGCCAGCAGTTTCTCCCCGGGGGTCCGTGAGCAGTACTTC. Protein sequence: CASSFSPGVREQYF.

This chain's CDR3 is CATSRASGGNNEQFF. Written as DNA, the CDR3 is TGTGCCACCAGCAGAGCTAGCGGGGGCAACAATGAGCAGTTCTTC. This rearrangement joins TRBV15 to TRBJ2-1, with 10 positions matching TRBD2. Trimming at V came to 1 base and at J to 5 bases, leaving 2 bases not matched to a gene. The CDR3 spans 15 residues. Per germline, CDR1 LNHNV and CDR2 YYDKDF (reference sequence).

This chain uses TRBV19 with TRBJ2-3; D is possibly TRBD1 (6 bases). V was clipped by 3 bases and J by 4 bases, with 11 bases between them. The CDR3 totals 14 residues. Per germline, CDR1 LNHDA and CDR2 SQIVND (reference sequence). CDR3 in DNA: TGTGCCAGTAGTATCGTTGCAGGGGCAGATACGCAGTATTTT. This gives the protein CASSIVAGADTQYF.